This TCR beta chain was profiled in a study of CXCR3-negative and CXCR3-positive naive CD8 T cells. Whole-study results and caveats: TRB CDR3 properties indicated TCR strength, while surface CD5 was similar across naive subsets. Cryopreservation partially decreased CXCR3 expression, and most assays used fresh PBMCs. Naive cells used TRBV-TRBJ genes in much the same way whether CXCR3-negative or CXCR3-positive; memory cells did not. Whereas both naive subsets had comparably high diversity, memory CD8+ cells had much lower diversity.

CDR3 length equals 14 residues. Per germline, CDR1 DFQATT and CDR2 SNEGSKA (reference sequence). Remarks on this clonotype: Its antigen is not identified.

The method, 5' RACE with UMI labels, was used to prepare the TRB cDNA libraries. With the 5' RACE reads reprocessed, TCRdb shows one record per CDR3 protein and no DNA. Its table lists tens of thousands of distinct CDR3 sequences. The specimen sequenced was memory CD8+ T cells from blood. This clonotype originated in a human donor in good health. Some clones in this sample may be carry-over from other donors' samples. The chain has TRBV20-1 and TRBJ2-1; absent DNA, TCRdb's TRBD2 call cannot be checked. This CDR3 reads CSARGDTSHNEQFF.